The T cell receptor beta chain described here comes from a study of T-cell reconstitution after alpha-beta-depleted transplantation in children (dated by TCRdb to about 2016). Regarding the research as a whole: Using TCR repertoire profiling, the study followed T-cell immune reconstitution in a quantitative way in children after TCRalphabeta/CD19-depleted allogeneic hematopoietic cell transplantation.

The treatment or condition label on this specimen signifies: allogeneic hematopoietic cell transplantation with graft depleted of TCRalphabeta T cells and CD19 B cells. The children who served as transplant recipients had been given grafts of TCRalphabeta/CD19-depleted allogeneic hematopoietic cells. Library method: PCR. The run used an Illumina HiSeq 2500. To normalize quantification of the TCRbeta repertoire, the TCR libraries were built with molecular barcoding that relied on unique molecular identifiers. TCRdb reran the public reads through fastp at Q25 and MiXCR, keeping productive beta chains. Under each unique CDR3 protein, matching rows form one entry showing the most common genes and DNA. This sample has 250,000 to 300,000 distinct CDR3 sequences in its table, and about 7.3% of those were observed once. About 9.1% of the sample goes to the ten largest clones. Study-level results and caveats: The high TCRbeta diversity at day 60 in some patients was ascribed to recipient T cells and intrathymic progenitors that had survived conditioning. The frequencies of hyperexpanded clones fell over the following months, and after one year, T-cell counts and TCRbeta diversity were mostly attributed to newly produced T cells. Apparently early alphabetaT-cell count recovery about two months after transplant reportedly relied on only several hundred rapidly expanded clones derived from non-depleted graft cells.

Taken from the germline V gene, the CDR1 and CDR2 loops are ENHRY and SYGVKD. Including the terminal cysteine and phenylalanine, the CDR3 comprises 12 residues. Here the CDR3 DNA is all that survives: 36 bases in frame from base 1. V is clipped by 7 bases and J by 7 bases, and the sequence between their germline boundaries is 14 bases long. This clonotype was counted ten times or more. Its antigen is not yet known. It has no much larger one-base neighbor in the sample; base qualities were not kept. The TCR comes from a female patient between 2 and 15 years old who had a stem cell transplant for Fanconi anemia, so the T cells may come from the graft donor. The sequenced sample was peripheral blood, obtained 360 days after TCRalphabeta/CD19-depleted stem cell transplant. This chain is built from TRBV10-3 and TRBJ2-7; the D gene is possibly TRBD1, with 6 bases matching. The bases read TGTGCCATCATGGCTGGGGGCGCAGAGCAGTACTTC. Translated, this gives CAIMAGGAEQYF.